Listed here is a single T cell receptor beta chain. Its specificity is not known. These data come from a study of T cells in narcolepsy. Study overall: Enrolled donors included narcolepsy type 1 or type 2 patients and healthy controls.

Only in-frame clones appear in the TCRdb table, and some are missing; sequencing was by immunoSEQ multiplex PCR. The data hold under 35,000 clones, with 75% to 90% observed a single time. Study-level results: Some memory CD4+ repertoires had no autoreactive clone sequences.

Sequencing input: CD45RA- memory CD4+ T cells from PBMCs. This receptor was taken from a human donor with narcolepsy.

The CDR3 DNA reads as TGTGCCAGTAGTATAGGGGGAGGACAGGGCTCTCAGCCCCAGCATTTT. Translation: CASSIGGGQGSQPQHF. The chain recombines TRBV19 with TRBJ1-5; 8 nucleotides match TRBD1. J gave up 6 bases and V 1 base, and 8 bases lay outside the gene matches. Germline V gives CDR1 LNHDA, CDR2 SQIVND (reference sequence). This CDR3 has 16 residues.